The present entry profiles one T cell receptor (beta chain) with its context. As yet, its antigen is unknown. Repertoires were generated with immunoSEQ multiplex PCR, while TCRdb's copy carries only in-frame clones and drops some. The top ten hold around 4.2% of the sample, which has more than 55,000 clones, about 80% seen once. This entry comes from a study of radiotherapy plus CTLA-4 blockade in lung cancer. Study-wide background: Around 20% of enrolled patients responded objectively, and approximately 34% had disease control. Study conclusions and caveats: Clones of tumor-derived TCRs expanded in blood after radiotherapy plus ipilimumab.

Germline CDR1 MNHNS, CDR2 SASEGT. The CDR3 extends over 14 amino acids. Trimming removed 2 bases from V and 1 base from J, with 8 bases in between. This chain links TRBV6-1 with TRBJ2-5; the D is unclear. This clonotype was obtained from a human donor with non-small cell lung cancer who had a partial response to radiotherapy plus ipilimumab. The sequenced sample was peripheral blood, obtained from a patient treated with radiotherapy plus ipilimumab. This CDR3 reads CASSERRPQETQYF. In nucleotides, the CDR3 is TGTGCCAGCAGTGAAAGGCGGCCCCAAGAGACCCAGTACTTC.